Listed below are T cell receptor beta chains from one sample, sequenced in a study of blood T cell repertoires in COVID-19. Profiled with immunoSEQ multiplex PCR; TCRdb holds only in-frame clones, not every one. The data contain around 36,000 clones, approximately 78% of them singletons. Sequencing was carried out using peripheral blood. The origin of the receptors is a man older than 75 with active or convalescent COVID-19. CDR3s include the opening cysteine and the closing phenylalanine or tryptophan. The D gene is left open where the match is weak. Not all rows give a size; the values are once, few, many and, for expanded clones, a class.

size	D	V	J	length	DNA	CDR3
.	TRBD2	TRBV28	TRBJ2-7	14	TGTGCCAGCAGGACTAGCGGGAGGAACTACGAGCAGTACTTC	CASRTSGRNYEQYF
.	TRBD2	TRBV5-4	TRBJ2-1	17	TGTGCCAGCAGCCCGCCAGCTAGCGGGAGCTCCTACAATGAGCAGTTCTTC	CASSPPASGSSYNEQFF
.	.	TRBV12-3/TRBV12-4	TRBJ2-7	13	TGTGCCAGCTCTGAGGGAGTTCCCTACGAGCAGTACTTC	CASSEGVPYEQYF
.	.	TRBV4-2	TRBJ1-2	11	TGTGCCAGCAGCCACCTCTATGGCTACACCTTC	CASSHLYGYTF
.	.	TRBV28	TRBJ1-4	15	TGTGCCAGCAGTTCCCCTGGGAGGGATAATGAAAAACTGTTTTTT	CASSSPGRDNEKLFF
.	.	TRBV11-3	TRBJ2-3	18	TGTGCCAGCAGCTTCAGGACCGGCACTAGCAGGAGGATGGATACGCAGTATTTT	CASSFRTGTSRRMDTQYF
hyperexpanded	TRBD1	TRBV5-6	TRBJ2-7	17	TGTGCCAGCAGCTTGCGGCCATTCGGGACAGGGGTTTACGAGCAGTACTTC	CASSLRPFGTGVYEQYF
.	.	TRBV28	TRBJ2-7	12	TGTGCAACCAGGGCAGCTTCCTACGAGCAGTACTTC	CATRAASYEQYF
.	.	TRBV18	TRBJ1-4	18	TGTGCCAGCTCACCAGTTACCCCAAGGGGCGAAACTAATGAAAAACTGTTTTTT	CASSPVTPRGETNEKLFF
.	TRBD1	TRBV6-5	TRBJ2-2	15	TGTGCCAGCAGTAGCGGACAGGGGGCGGTCGGGGAGCTGTTTTTT	CASSSGQGAVGELFF
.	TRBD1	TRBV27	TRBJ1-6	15	TGTGCCAGCAGTCCCGGACAGGGAGACGGGTCACCCCTCCACTTT	CASSPGQGDGSPLHF
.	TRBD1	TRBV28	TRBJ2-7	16	TGTGCCAGCAGTCCGAGGTGGACAGGGTTTTCCTACGAGCAGTACTTC	CASSPRWTGFSYEQYF
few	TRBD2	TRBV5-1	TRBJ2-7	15	TGCGCCAGCAGCTTCTTAGCGGGCCTTGATGGCGAGCAGTACTTC	CASSFLAGLDGEQYF
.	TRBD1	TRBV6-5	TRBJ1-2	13	TGTGCCAGCAAGACACAGGGGGCCTATGGCTACACCTTC	CASKTQGAYGYTF
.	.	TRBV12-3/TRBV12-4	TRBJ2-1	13	TGTGCCAGCAGGGAAACTAAGAACAATGAGCAGTTCTTC	CASRETKNNEQFF
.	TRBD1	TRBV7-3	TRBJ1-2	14	TGTGCCAGCAGCTTAGGGCCAGGGGGCTTTGGCTACACCTTC	CASSLGPGGFGYTF
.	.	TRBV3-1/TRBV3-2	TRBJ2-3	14	TGTGCCAGCAGCCAGGGACTTAGCACAGATACGCAGTATTTT	CASSQGLSTDTQYF
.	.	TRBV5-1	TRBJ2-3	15	TGCGCCAGCAGCGGGGACGGACAGAACACAGATACGCAGTATTTT	CASSGDGQNTDTQYF
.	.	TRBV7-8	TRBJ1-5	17	TGTGCCAGCAGCTTAGTTGTAGGGAGGGCCACAAATCAGCCCCAGCATTTT	CASSLVVGRATNQPQHF
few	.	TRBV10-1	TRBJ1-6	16	TGCGCCAGCAGTGTCCCAGGGGACAAAGAGGATTCACCCCTCCACTTT	CASSVPGDKEDSPLHF
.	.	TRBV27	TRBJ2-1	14	TGTGCCAGCAGCACCGGGTCGACTTGGAATGAGCAGTTCTTC	CASSTGSTWNEQFF
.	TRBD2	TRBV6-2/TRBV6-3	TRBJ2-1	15	TGTGCCAGCAGCCGGGCTAGCGGGAGAGGCGGTGAGCAGTTCTTC	CASSRASGRGGEQFF
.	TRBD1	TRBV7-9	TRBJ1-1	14	TGTGCCAGCAGCCCGGGACAGGGGGAAACTGAAGCTTTCTTT	CASSPGQGETEAFF
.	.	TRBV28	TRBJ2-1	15	TGTGCCAGCACCCCTCGCTTCAGCTCCTACAATGAGCAGTTCTTC	CASTPRFSSYNEQFF
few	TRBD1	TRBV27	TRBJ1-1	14	TGTGCCAGCAGCCCTCCCGACAGGGACACTGAAGCTTTCTTT	CASSPPDRDTEAFF
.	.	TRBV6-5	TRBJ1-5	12	TGTGCCATCTCAGACGGAGATCAGCCCCAGCATTTT	CAISDGDQPQHF
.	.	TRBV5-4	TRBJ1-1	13	TGTGCCAGCAGTTCCGCCTGGAGCACTGAAGCTTTCTTT	CASSSAWSTEAFF
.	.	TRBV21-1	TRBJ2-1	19	TGTGCCAGCAGCTCCCTGGGACTAGCGGGGCTTGGGGGATATGATGAGCAGTTCTTC	CASSSLGLAGLGGYDEQFF
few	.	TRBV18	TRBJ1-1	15	TGTGCCAGCTCACCCCCAGGGGCGGGTGACACTGAAGCTTTCTTT	CASSPPGAGDTEAFF
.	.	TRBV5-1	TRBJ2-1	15	TGCGCCAGCAACACGGAGGGGAACAAGGGGCATGAGCAGTTCTTC	CASNTEGNKGHEQFF
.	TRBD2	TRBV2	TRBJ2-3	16	TGTGCCAGCAGTGAGGCTAGCGGGCCCAGCACAGATACGCAGTATTTT	CASSEASGPSTDTQYF
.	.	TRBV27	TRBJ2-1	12	TGTGCCAGCAGTTTCCCCGGGGGTGAGCAGTTCTTC	CASSFPGGEQFF